This TCR beta chain appears in the sequencing data of a study of T cells in Graves' hyperthyroidism and ophthalmopathy. RNA transcripts yielded amplified TCR beta CDR3 regions. TCR CDR3 underwent first-round RT-PCR with the HTBI primer set. From the multiplex PCR reads, TCRdb called clonotypes with MiXCR, one entry per CDR3 protein. The sample holds around 700,000 distinct CDR3 sequences, about 19% seen once. This clonotype was counted between two and nine times. The target antigen is unknown. Criteria for exclusion of patients were uncontrolled infection, other autoimmune disease, pregnancy or lactation. Orbital computed tomography and thyroid ultrasound, together with serum TRAb and thyroxine and clinical symptoms, were used for diagnoses. General study findings and limits: Expanded thyroid clonotypes (above 0.001) were mostly also found in blood. The model anticipated ophthalmopathy a median approximately 6.7 months pre-onset.

What was sequenced was blood. This TCR derives from a woman aged 50 to 60 with Graves' hyperthyroidism that later progressed to Graves' ophthalmopathy.

This chain's CDR3 is CASGQRQETQYF. As DNA, the CDR3 is TGTGCCAGCGGCCAGAGACAAGAGACCCAGTACTTC. This sequence joins TRBV7-9 and TRBJ2-5; no firm D call. The CDR3 runs to 12 residues. CDR1 SEHNR and CDR2 FQNEAQ come from the germline V gene (reference sequence). Trimming stripped 8 bases from V and 2 bases from J, with 9 bases between.